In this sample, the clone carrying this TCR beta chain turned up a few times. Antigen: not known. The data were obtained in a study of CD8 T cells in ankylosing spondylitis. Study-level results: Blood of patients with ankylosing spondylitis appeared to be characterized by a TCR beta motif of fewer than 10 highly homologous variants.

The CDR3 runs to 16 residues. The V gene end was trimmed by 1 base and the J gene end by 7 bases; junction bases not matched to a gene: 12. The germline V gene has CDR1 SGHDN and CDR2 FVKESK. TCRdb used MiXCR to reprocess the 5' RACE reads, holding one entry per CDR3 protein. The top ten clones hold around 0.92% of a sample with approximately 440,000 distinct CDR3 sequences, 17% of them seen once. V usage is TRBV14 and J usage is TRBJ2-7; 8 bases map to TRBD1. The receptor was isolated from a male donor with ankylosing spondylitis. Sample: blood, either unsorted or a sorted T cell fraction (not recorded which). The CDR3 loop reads CASSQGPRGQGREQYF. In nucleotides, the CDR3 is TGTGCCAGCAGCCAAGGCCCCAGGGGGCAGGGGAGGGAGCAGTACTTC.